The T cell receptor beta chain under discussion was sequenced for a study of T cell repertoires in cytomegalovirus infection. As for the study in general: An indication of both CMV infection and matching HLA type came from public TCR beta signatures.

Germline V gene data show CDR1 as KGHSH and CDR2 as LQKENI. V gave up 1 base and J gave up 5 bases, with 14 bases separating them. The CDR3 has 16 residues. In its sample, this clonotype was seen a few times. The target antigen is unknown. General study points: What dominated the ex vivo response were HLA-C-restricted CMV-specific TCR beta clonotypes.

TCRdb reprocessed the reads with MiXCR, giving one entry per CDR3 protein. This table holds about 68,000 distinct CDR3 sequences, 20% to 25% found once. What was sequenced was PBMCs, sequenced either directly or after in vitro stimulation (not recorded which). The TCR originated in a human donor in good health (CMV status not recorded). Some clones in this sample may be carry-over from other donors' samples. The J gene is TRBJ2-2, the V gene TRBV18, with D unclear. The CDR3 DNA reads TGTGCCAGCTCACCACTTCTTCAGTTTTCAACCGGGGAGCTGTTTTTT. Encoded protein: CASSPLLQFSTGELFF.